This T cell receptor beta chain was identified in a study of T cells in Graves' hyperthyroidism and ophthalmopathy. This clonotype was observed at least ten times. V lost 7 bases to trimming and J lost 5 bases; unmatched junction nucleotides: 10. Germline CDR1 MNHEY, CDR2 SVGEGT. The CDR3 extends over 14 amino acids. Ophthalmopathy patients showed a Clinical Activity Score of at least 3, NOSPECS grade of at least 4 and duration under 3 months. From RNA transcripts, TCR beta CDR3 regions were amplified. The study used the HTBI primer set for a first-round RT-PCR of the TCR CDR3. From the multiplex PCR reads, TCRdb called clonotypes with MiXCR, one entry per CDR3 protein. The table includes around 600,000 distinct CDR3 sequences, 16% detected once.

This TCR was recovered from a woman aged 40 to 49 with Graves' ophthalmopathy. The sequencing input was blood. The J gene is TRBJ2-5, the V gene TRBV6-2 or TRBV6-3; 7 nucleotides align to TRBD2. CDR3 protein: CASITGRGDETQYF. The CDR3 DNA reads TGTGCCAGCATTACCGGACGGGGGGATGAGACCCAGTACTTC.